This TCR beta chain came from a study of blood T cell repertoires in COVID-19. Across the study: PBMCs, B-cell-depleted T cells, or T cells provided the cDNA or gDNA that made up the material.

Produced via immunoSEQ multiplex PCR; TCRdb's table is partial and in-frame only. The sample yields around 370,000 clones, around nine tenths seen once. This TCR derives from a woman under 30 who had recovered from COVID-19. The sequencing sample was made of peripheral blood.

The CDR3: CAPTSGRDNEQFF. The DNA of the CDR3 is TGTGCCCCCACTAGCGGGAGGGACAATGAGCAGTTCTTC. The V and J genes are TRBV24-1 and TRBJ2-1; 13 nucleotides line up with TRBD2. The V and J ends lost 12 bases and 5 bases, in that order; junction bases with no gene match: 3. CDR1 KGHDR and CDR2 SFDVKD come from the germline V gene. The CDR3 is made up of 13 amino acids.